Listed below are T cell receptor beta chains from one sample, sequenced in a study of long-term antiretroviral therapy in people with HIV. Repertoires were generated with immunoSEQ multiplex PCR, while TCRdb's copy carries only in-frame clones and drops some. Of just over 20,000 clones listed, approximately 79% are singletons. The specimen was unsorted PBMCs, collected 4.1 years after starting antiretroviral therapy. The receptors here all came from a woman between 40 and 55 years old with HIV. Each CDR3 is given with its conserved first and last residue. Each record gives: CDR3 length, V gene, J gene, CDR3 protein.

CDR3 length: 14; V gene: TRBV30; J gene: TRBJ2-2; CDR3 protein: CAWSVLAGPGELFF
CDR3 length: 14; V gene: TRBV5-4; J gene: TRBJ1-1; CDR3 protein: CASSRKTGITEAFF
CDR3 length: 16; V gene: TRBV7-2; J gene: TRBJ2-1; CDR3 protein: CASSLVWASGSNEQFF
CDR3 length: 13; V gene: TRBV27; J gene: TRBJ2-5; CDR3 protein: CASSRDRQETQYF
CDR3 length: 16; V gene: TRBV6-6; J gene: TRBJ2-2; CDR3 protein: CASSYFRQGAGGELFF
CDR3 length: 13; V gene: TRBV15; J gene: TRBJ2-3; CDR3 protein: CATSRLYGDTQYF
CDR3 length: 15; V gene: TRBV6-1; J gene: TRBJ1-6; CDR3 protein: CASSAGQSYNSPLHF
CDR3 length: 14; V gene: TRBV27; J gene: TRBJ1-6; CDR3 protein: CASSPHREDSPLHF
CDR3 length: 14; V gene: TRBV6-1; J gene: TRBJ1-5; CDR3 protein: CASRKTGGEVAQHF
CDR3 length: 17; V gene: TRBV10-2; J gene: TRBJ2-7; CDR3 protein: CASSEASTGGDNYEQYF
CDR3 length: 12; V gene: TRBV11-2; J gene: TRBJ2-3; CDR3 protein: CASSLQGGTQYF
CDR3 length: 14; V gene: TRBV11-2; J gene: TRBJ2-7; CDR3 protein: CASSLGGTDYEQYF
CDR3 length: 14; V gene: TRBV7-9; J gene: TRBJ2-7; CDR3 protein: CASSLGSRPYEQYF
CDR3 length: 15; V gene: TRBV27; J gene: TRBJ1-5; CDR3 protein: CASSFIQDRNQPQHF
CDR3 length: 13; V gene: TRBV5-1; J gene: TRBJ2-4; CDR3 protein: CASSLGGESIQYF
CDR3 length: 13; V gene: TRBV5-6; J gene: TRBJ1-1; CDR3 protein: CASRVLQDTEAFF
CDR3 length: 13; V gene: TRBV21-1; J gene: TRBJ2-2; CDR3 protein: CARGKGPPGELFF
CDR3 length: 14; V gene: TRBV19; J gene: TRBJ1-6; CDR3 protein: CASSSGLLNPPLHF
CDR3 length: 15; V gene: TRBV19; J gene: TRBJ1-1; CDR3 protein: CARQSGRTGATEAFF
CDR3 length: 13; V gene: TRBV19; J gene: TRBJ1-1; CDR3 protein: CASDDRGGTEAFF
CDR3 length: 12; V gene: TRBV4-1; J gene: TRBJ2-2; CDR3 protein: CASSQNTGELFF
CDR3 length: 20; V gene: TRBV2; J gene: TRBJ1-5; CDR3 protein: CASSVPLGQGKWASNQPQHF
CDR3 length: 13; V gene: TRBV2; J gene: TRBJ1-5; CDR3 protein: CASTGSSNQPQHF
CDR3 length: 17; V gene: TRBV18; J gene: TRBJ1-4; CDR3 protein: CASSPTFGQDLNEKLFF
CDR3 length: 14; V gene: TRBV4-3; J gene: TRBJ1-3; CDR3 protein: CASSQDSAGNTIYF
CDR3 length: 14; V gene: TRBV19; J gene: TRBJ2-2; CDR3 protein: CASSIGDLAGELFF
CDR3 length: 15; V gene: TRBV29-1; J gene: TRBJ2-5; CDR3 protein: CSVGGGLGSGETQYF
CDR3 length: 18; V gene: TRBV7-9; J gene: TRBJ2-1; CDR3 protein: CASSLGRSPGLLPNEQFF
CDR3 length: 18; V gene: TRBV6-1; J gene: TRBJ2-4; CDR3 protein: CASSEAGTGAPGRNIQYF
CDR3 length: 16; V gene: TRBV5-4; J gene: TRBJ2-3; CDR3 protein: CASSPPGISSTDTQYF
CDR3 length: 15; V gene: TRBV6-1; J gene: TRBJ1-5; CDR3 protein: CASSESPDRARSQHF
CDR3 length: 14; V gene: TRBV29-1; J gene: TRBJ2-7; CDR3 protein: CSVVLGTGVYEQYF
CDR3 length: 11; V gene: TRBV6-6; J gene: TRBJ2-7; CDR3 protein: CASRQFYEQYF
CDR3 length: 14; V gene: TRBV7-9; J gene: TRBJ1-1; CDR3 protein: CASSLFAENTEAFF
CDR3 length: 15; V gene: TRBV14; J gene: TRBJ2-7; CDR3 protein: CASSQIGTGSYEQYF
CDR3 length: 16; V gene: TRBV15; J gene: TRBJ2-3; CDR3 protein: CATSRLAGGGPDTQYF
CDR3 length: 14; V gene: TRBV11-3; J gene: TRBJ2-1; CDR3 protein: CATLRRSGGNEQFF
CDR3 length: 16; V gene: TRBV7-9; J gene: TRBJ1-2; CDR3 protein: CASSAPGDPPYYGYTF
CDR3 length: 15; V gene: TRBV4-2; J gene: TRBJ1-2; CDR3 protein: CASSQPEPDIYGYTF
CDR3 length: 13; V gene: TRBV6-5; J gene: TRBJ1-2; CDR3 protein: CASSYQGPYGYTF
CDR3 length: 15; V gene: TRBV9; J gene: TRBJ2-1; CDR3 protein: CASSVGTSGSDEQFF
CDR3 length: 16; V gene: TRBV19; J gene: TRBJ1-6; CDR3 protein: CASSIFMTGVGSPLHF
CDR3 length: 13; V gene: TRBV11-3; J gene: TRBJ1-2; CDR3 protein: CASSPGGGYGYTF
CDR3 length: 15; V gene: TRBV29-1; J gene: TRBJ1-1; CDR3 protein: CSVEGSNWMNTEAFF
CDR3 length: 10; V gene: TRBV2; J gene: TRBJ2-5; CDR3 protein: CASDGPRLHF
CDR3 length: 16; V gene: TRBV7-8; J gene: TRBJ1-3; CDR3 protein: CASSDRGSHSGNTIYF
CDR3 length: 12; V gene: TRBV6-5; J gene: TRBJ2-1; CDR3 protein: CASRRVAGAQFF
CDR3 length: 13; V gene: TRBV6-5; J gene: TRBJ1-2; CDR3 protein: CASSYGGGDGYTF
CDR3 length: 14; V gene: TRBV5-6; J gene: TRBJ2-5; CDR3 protein: CASSLLGGQETQYF
CDR3 length: 14; V gene: TRBV4-2; J gene: TRBJ1-1; CDR3 protein: CASSQDEGGTEAFF
CDR3 length: 15; V gene: TRBV5-6; J gene: TRBJ1-6; CDR3 protein: CASSSRDRGRTPLHF
CDR3 length: 14; V gene: TRBV4-3; J gene: TRBJ1-2; CDR3 protein: CASSQDPDNYGYTF
CDR3 length: 12; V gene: TRBV5-4; J gene: TRBJ2-3; CDR3 protein: CASSLRGDTQYF
CDR3 length: 13; V gene: TRBV15; J gene: TRBJ1-1; CDR3 protein: CATSRDSLSEAFF
CDR3 length: 13; V gene: TRBV27; J gene: TRBJ2-1; CDR3 protein: CASSLTGRNEQFF
CDR3 length: 13; V gene: TRBV25-1; J gene: TRBJ1-1; CDR3 protein: CASSGVLNTEAFF
CDR3 length: 18; V gene: TRBV9; J gene: TRBJ1-3; CDR3 protein: CASSVGGGGAISGNTIYF
CDR3 length: 15; V gene: TRBV6-1; J gene: TRBJ2-3; CDR3 protein: CASTLWDTSTDTQYF
CDR3 length: 12; V gene: TRBV2; J gene: TRBJ2-2; CDR3 protein: CASRSGVGELFF
CDR3 length: 14; V gene: TRBV28; J gene: TRBJ2-7; CDR3 protein: CASSFAGFSYEQYF